The clone carrying this T cell receptor beta chain was recorded once. This sample stems from a study of radiation and T cells in renal cell carcinoma. The CDR3 loop spans 16 amino acids. Looked up from germline, CDR1 is LNHDA and CDR2 is SQIVND (reference sequence). V lost 5 bases, J lost 0 bases, and 6 bases stayed unmatched. The assay was immunoSEQ multiplex PCR, and TCRdb's table has in-frame clones only and misses some. The sample contains 100,000 to 150,000 clones, roughly 91% of which appear only once. Time point given: blood 2 weeks post-SBRT. Treatment defined: 15 Gy SBRT to primary tumor, nephrectomy 4 weeks later. Blood was sampled at baseline, 2 weeks and 4 weeks after SBRT.

The gene calls are TRBV19 and TRBJ1-5, with 8 bases lining up with TRBD1. This receptor was identified in a woman aged 70-85 years with renal cell carcinoma. This specimen consisted of blood, obtained from a patient whose treatment included radiotherapy and nephrectomy. CDR3 DNA sequence: TGTGCCAGTAGTCTCCCGGGACAGGTTAGCAATCAGCCCCAGCATTTT. Its protein is CASSLPGQVSNQPQHF.